This T cell receptor (beta chain) is from a study of beta chain features in type 1 diabetes. Every bit of the isolated RNA underwent reverse transcription, so sequencing read expressed TCRB transcripts. Assay: immunoSEQ multiplex PCR; the TCRdb copy retains only in-frame clones and omits some. The table records roughly 500,000 clones, roughly an eighth of them present only once. The CDR3 loop spans 13 amino acids. Trimming took 0 bases from V and 5 from J, leaving 7 bases between them. Germline V gene sequence: CDR1 MGHRA, CDR2 YSYEKL. The sample holds a few counts of this clone. The rearrangement uses TRBV4-1 and TRBJ1-1; D remains unclear. The sequence derives from a woman aged 18-29 years in good health. The sequencing sample was made of naive CD4+ T cells from blood. The CDR3 is CASSQDQSTEAFF. CDR3 bases: TGCGCCAGCAGCCAAGATCAAAGTACTGAAGCTTTCTTT.